Reported below is one T cell receptor (beta chain). The length of the CDR3 is 15 residues. Losses at the gene ends were 3 bases for V and 2 bases for J; bases not matched to a gene: 5. The V gene's germline CDR1 is LNHDA and CDR2 SQIVND (reference sequence). The sample originates from a study of blood T cell repertoires in COVID-19. Sequenced by immunoSEQ multiplex PCR; TCRdb stores in-frame clones only, minus some. The sample gives 400,000 or so clones, roughly 90% of which show up once; approximately 2.1% is in the top ten. The receptor's source is a middle-aged woman with acute COVID-19. The J gene is TRBJ2-7, the V gene TRBV19, with TRBD1 matching 9 bases. Specimen: PBMCs or T cells enriched from blood (not recorded which). The DNA for the CDR3 is TGTGCCAGTAGTATCCCCGGGACAGGGCCCTACGAGCAGTACTTC. Its translation: CASSIPGTGPYEQYF.